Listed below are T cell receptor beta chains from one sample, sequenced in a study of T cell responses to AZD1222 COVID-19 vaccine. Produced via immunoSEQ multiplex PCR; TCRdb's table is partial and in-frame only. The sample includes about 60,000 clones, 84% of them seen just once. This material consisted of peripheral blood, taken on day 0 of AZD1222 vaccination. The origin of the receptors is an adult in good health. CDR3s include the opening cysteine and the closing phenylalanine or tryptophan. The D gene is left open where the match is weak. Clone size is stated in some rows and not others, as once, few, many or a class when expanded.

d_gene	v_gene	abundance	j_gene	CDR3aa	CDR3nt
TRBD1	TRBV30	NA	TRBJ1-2	CAGWDSLTSGYTF	TGTGCCGGCTGGGACAGTTTAACAAGTGGCTACACCTTC
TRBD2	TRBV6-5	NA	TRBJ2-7	CASSRAGEAYEQYF	TGTGCCAGCAGTCGGGCGGGGGAAGCCTACGAGCAGTACTTC
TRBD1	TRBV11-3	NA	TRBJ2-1	CASSLWDRPYNEQFF	TGTGCCAGCAGCTTATGGGACAGGCCCTACAATGAGCAGTTCTTC
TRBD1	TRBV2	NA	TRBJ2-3	CASLTGGADTQYF	TGTGCCAGCCTCACAGGGGGTGCCGATACGCAGTATTTT
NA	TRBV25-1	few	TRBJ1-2	CASSEQGVGYTF	TGTGCCAGCAGTGAACAGGGAGTCGGCTACACCTTC
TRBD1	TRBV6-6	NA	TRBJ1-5	CASRLTGTGGQPQHF	TGTGCCAGCAGGTTAACAGGGACAGGGGGTCAGCCCCAGCATTTT
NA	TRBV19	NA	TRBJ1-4	CASSIQGEKLFF	TGTGCCAGTAGTATTCAAGGTGAAAAACTGTTTTTT
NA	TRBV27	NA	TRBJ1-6	CASSLSGGIGSPLHF	TGTGCCAGCAGTTTGTCGGGGGGGATAGGTTCACCCCTCCACTTT
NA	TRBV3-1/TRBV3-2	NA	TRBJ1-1	CASSLAGNTEAFF	TGTGCCAGCAGCCTCGCAGGGAACACTGAAGCTTTCTTT
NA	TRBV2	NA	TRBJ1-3	CASGGTGNTIYF	TGTGCCAGCGGGGGGACTGGAAACACCATATATTTT
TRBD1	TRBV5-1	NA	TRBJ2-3	CASSSGTGGIDTQYF	TGCGCCAGCAGCTCCGGGACAGGGGGCATAGATACGCAGTATTTT
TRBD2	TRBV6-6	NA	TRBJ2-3	CASSWGSGGSDTQYF	TGTGCCAGCAGTTGGGGTAGCGGGGGCTCAGATACGCAGTATTTT
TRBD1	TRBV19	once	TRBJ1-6	CASRGTGGNSPLHF	TGTGCCAGTAGGGGGACAGGTGGGAATTCACCCCTCCACTTT
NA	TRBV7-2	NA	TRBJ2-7	CASSLAWYEQYF	TGTGCCAGCAGCTTAGCGTGGTACGAGCAGTACTTC
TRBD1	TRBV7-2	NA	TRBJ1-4	CASSLVGGGEKLFF	TGTGCCAGCAGCTTAGTAGGGGGCGGTGAAAAACTGTTTTTT
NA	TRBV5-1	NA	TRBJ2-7	CASSLASPGSEQYF	TGCGCCAGCAGCTTGGCGTCCCCGGGGTCCGAGCAGTACTTC
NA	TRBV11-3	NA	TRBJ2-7	CASSFQEFDEQYF	TGTGCCAGCAGCTTTCAGGAATTCGACGAGCAGTACTTC
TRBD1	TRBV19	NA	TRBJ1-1	CASSIPGTVEAFF	TGTGCCAGTAGTATTCCCGGGACAGTCGAAGCTTTCTTT
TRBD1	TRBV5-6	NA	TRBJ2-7	CASSFRDRDWGGYF	TGTGCCAGCAGCTTCCGGGACAGGGATTGGGGTGGGTACTTC
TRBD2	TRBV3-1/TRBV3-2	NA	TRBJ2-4	CASSQLSGGDKNIQYF	TGTGCCAGCAGCCAACTTAGCGGGGGGGACAAAAACATTCAGTACTTC
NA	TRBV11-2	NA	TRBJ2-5	CASSLGGAQETQYF	TGTGCCAGCAGCTTAGGAGGGGCCCAAGAGACCCAGTACTTC
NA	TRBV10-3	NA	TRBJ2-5	CAIRTVGETQYF	TGTGCCATCAGGACGGTTGGGGAGACCCAGTACTTC
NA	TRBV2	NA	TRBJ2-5	CASSEARRGGETQYF	TGTGCCAGCAGTGAAGCTAGGAGGGGCGGAGAGACCCAGTACTTC
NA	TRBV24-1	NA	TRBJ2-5	CATSDRDLGGETQYF	TGTGCCACCAGTGACCGTGACTTGGGGGGTGAGACCCAGTACTTC
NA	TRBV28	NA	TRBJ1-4	CASSLFDTDSANEKLFF	TGTGCCAGCAGTTTATTCGATACGGACAGCGCTAATGAAAAACTGTTTTTT
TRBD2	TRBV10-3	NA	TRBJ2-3	CAIWGTTTDTQYF	TGTGCCATCTGGGGGACTACTACAGATACGCAGTATTTT
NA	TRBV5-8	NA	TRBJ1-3	CASSDGTFSGNTIYF	TGTGCCAGCAGCGACGGGACCTTCTCTGGAAACACCATATATTTT
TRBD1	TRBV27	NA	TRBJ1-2	CASSPGTGYGYTF	TGTGCCAGCAGTCCCGGGACAGGGTATGGCTACACCTTC
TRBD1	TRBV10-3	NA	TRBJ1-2	CASVGTGLYGYTF	TGTGCCAGCGTCGGGACAGGGCTCTATGGCTACACCTTC
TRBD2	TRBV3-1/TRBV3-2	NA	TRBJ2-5	CASSYIAGQETQYF	TGTGCCAGCAGCTACATAGCGGGACAAGAGACCCAGTACTTC
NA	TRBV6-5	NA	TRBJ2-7	CASIPGVGYEYEQYF	TGTGCCAGCATCCCGGGGGTGGGCTACGAATACGAGCAGTACTTC
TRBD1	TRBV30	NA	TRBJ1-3	CAWSVTGGSGNTIYF	TGTGCCTGGAGCGTGACAGGGGGCTCTGGAAACACCATATATTTT
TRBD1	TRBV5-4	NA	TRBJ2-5	CASSPGTGGQTQYF	TGTGCCAGCAGCCCCGGGACAGGGGGTCAGACCCAGTACTTC
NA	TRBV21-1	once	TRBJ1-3	CASSNPTDSGNTIYF	TGTGCCAGCAGCAACCCGACAGATTCTGGAAACACCATATATTTT
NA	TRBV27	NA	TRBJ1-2	CASSFSGARGYTF	TGTGCCAGCAGTTTTTCAGGGGCTAGAGGCTACACCTTC
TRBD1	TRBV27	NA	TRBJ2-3	CASSLEKGTGIADTQYF	TGTGCCAGCAGTTTAGAAAAGGGGACAGGGATAGCAGATACGCAGTATTTT
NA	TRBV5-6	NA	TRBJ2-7	CASSLAGVSYEQYF	TGTGCCAGCAGCTTGGCGGGGGTTTCCTACGAGCAGTACTTC
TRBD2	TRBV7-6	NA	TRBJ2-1	CASSPGTSVYNEQFF	TGTGCCAGCAGCCCCGGGACTAGCGTCTACAATGAGCAGTTCTTC
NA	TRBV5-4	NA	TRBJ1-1	CASSLFIPMRNTEAFF	TGTGCCAGCAGCTTGTTCATCCCAATGAGGAACACTGAAGCTTTCTTT
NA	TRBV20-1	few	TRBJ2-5	CSAREVETQYF	TGCAGTGCTAGGGAAGTGGAGACCCAGTACTTC
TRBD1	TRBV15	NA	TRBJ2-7	CATSHRDRVDEQYF	TGTGCCACCAGCCACCGGGACAGGGTCGACGAGCAGTACTTC
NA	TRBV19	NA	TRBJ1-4	CASSGAATNEKLFF	TGTGCCAGTAGTGGAGCTGCAACTAATGAAAAACTGTTTTTT
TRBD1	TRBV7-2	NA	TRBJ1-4	CASSLVGTGVEKLFF	TGTGCCAGCAGCTTGGTCGGGACAGGGGTCGAAAAACTGTTTTTT
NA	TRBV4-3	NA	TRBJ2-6	CASSQDAGLGANVLTF	TGCGCCAGCAGCCAAGATGCGGGACTCGGGGCCAACGTCCTGACTTTC
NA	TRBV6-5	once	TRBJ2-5	CASSPGRPLETQYF	TGTGCCAGCAGTCCGGGACGGCCGTTGGAGACCCAGTACTTC
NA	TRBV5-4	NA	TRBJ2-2	CASNNPDLGATGELFF	TGTGCCAGCAACAATCCGGACTTGGGGGCCACCGGGGAGCTGTTTTTT
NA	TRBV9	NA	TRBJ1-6	CASSEGSLGIDSPLHF	TGTGCCAGCAGCGAGGGGAGCTTGGGGATAGATTCACCCCTCCACTTT
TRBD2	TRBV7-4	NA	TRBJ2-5	CASSPGLAGATVYQETQYF	TGTGCCAGCAGCCCTGGACTAGCGGGGGCGACTGTGTACCAAGAGACCCAGTACTTC
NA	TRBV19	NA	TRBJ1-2	CASSMQGNDGYTF	TGTGCCAGTAGTATGCAAGGGAATGATGGCTACACCTTC
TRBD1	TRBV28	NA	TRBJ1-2	CASSNSDRQYGYTF	TGTGCCAGCAGCAATTCGGACAGGCAGTATGGCTACACCTTC
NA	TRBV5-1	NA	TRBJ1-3	CASSLRPTASSGNTIYF	TGCGCCAGCAGCCTTAGACCCACCGCCTCCTCTGGAAACACCATATATTTT
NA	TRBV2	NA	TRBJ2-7	CASSEEGLIYEQYF	TGTGCCAGCAGTGAAGAGGGCTTGATCTACGAGCAGTACTTC
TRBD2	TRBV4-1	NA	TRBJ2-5	CASSQKGLAGLQETQYF	TGCGCCAGCAGCCAGAAAGGACTAGCGGGCCTTCAAGAGACCCAGTACTTC
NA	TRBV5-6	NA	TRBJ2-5	CASSLIETQYF	TGTGCCAGCAGCTTGATTGAGACCCAGTACTTC
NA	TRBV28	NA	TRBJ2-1	CASSSGLHNEQFF	TGTGCCAGCAGTTCGGGACTTCACAATGAGCAGTTCTTC
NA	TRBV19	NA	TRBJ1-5	CASSINVNQPQHF	TGTGCCAGTAGTATCAACGTAAATCAGCCCCAGCATTTT
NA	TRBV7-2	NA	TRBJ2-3	CASSLLDTQYF	TGTGCCAGCAGCTTATTGGATACGCAGTATTTT
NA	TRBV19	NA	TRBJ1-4	CASSIVRGFNEKLFF	TGTGCCAGTAGTATAGTGAGAGGGTTTAATGAAAAACTGTTTTTT
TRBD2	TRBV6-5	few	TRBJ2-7	CASSYSGGDGAYEQYF	TGTGCCAGCAGTTACAGCGGGGGGGACGGGGCCTACGAGCAGTACTTC
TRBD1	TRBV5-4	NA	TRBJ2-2	CASSLVGQGAPGELFF	TGTGCCAGCAGCTTGGTAGGACAGGGGGCCCCCGGGGAGCTGTTTTTT